These 2 T cell receptor beta chains came from one sample sequenced in a study of blood T cell repertoires in COVID-19. The repertoire was sequenced with immunoSEQ multiplex PCR; TCRdb's copy has only in-frame clones and lacks some. Of under 350,000 clones listed, 65% to 90% were seen once; the top ten hold approximately 4%. The sequencing input was PBMCs or T cells enriched from blood (not recorded which). These receptors originate from a woman in her 40s with acute COVID-19.

The chain uses TRBV6-4 and TRBJ1-1; TRBD1 matches at 7 bases. Trimming at V came to 5 bases and at J to 3 bases, leaving 3 bases not matched to a gene. In germline, CDR1 is MRHNA, CDR2 SNTAGT. This CDR3 has 13 residues. CDR3 amino acids: CASSPTGDTEAFF. DNA of the CDR3: TGTGCCAGCAGTCCAACAGGGGACACTGAAGCTTTCTTT.

The chain employs TRBV4-1 and TRBJ2-2; maybe TRBD2 (6 bases). Germline V lookup: CDR1 MGHRA, CDR2 YSYEKL. The V gene lost 6 bases and the J gene lost 0 bases, with 14 bases spanning the gap. This CDR3 is 16 amino acids long. The chain's CDR3 is CASRDERRANTGELFF. The CDR3 bases are TGCGCCAGCAGGGACGAGAGGAGGGCGAACACCGGGGAGCTGTTTTTT.